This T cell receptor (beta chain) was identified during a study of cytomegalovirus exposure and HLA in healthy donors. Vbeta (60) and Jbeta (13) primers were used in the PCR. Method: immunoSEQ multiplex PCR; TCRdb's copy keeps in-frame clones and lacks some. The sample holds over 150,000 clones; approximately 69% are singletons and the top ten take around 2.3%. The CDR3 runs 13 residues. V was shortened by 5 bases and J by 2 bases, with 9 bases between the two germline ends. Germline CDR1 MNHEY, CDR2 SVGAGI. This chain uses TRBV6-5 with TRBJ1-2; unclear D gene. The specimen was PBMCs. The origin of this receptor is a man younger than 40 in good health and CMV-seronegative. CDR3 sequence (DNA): TGTGCCAGCAGTCGAGACGGGAACTATGGCTACACCTTC. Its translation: CASSRDGNYGYTF.